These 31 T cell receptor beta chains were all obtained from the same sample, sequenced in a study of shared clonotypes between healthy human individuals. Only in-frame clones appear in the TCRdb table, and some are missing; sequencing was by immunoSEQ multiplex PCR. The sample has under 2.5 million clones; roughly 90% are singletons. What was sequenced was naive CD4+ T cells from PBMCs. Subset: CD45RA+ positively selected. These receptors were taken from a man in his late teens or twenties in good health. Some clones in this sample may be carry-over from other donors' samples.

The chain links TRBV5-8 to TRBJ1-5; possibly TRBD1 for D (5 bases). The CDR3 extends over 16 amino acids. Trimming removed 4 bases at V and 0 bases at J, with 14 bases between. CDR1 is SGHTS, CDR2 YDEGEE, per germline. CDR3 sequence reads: CASSPGTAHSNQPQHF. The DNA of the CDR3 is TGTGCCAGCAGCCCTGGGACGGCCCATAGCAATCAGCCCCAGCATTTT.

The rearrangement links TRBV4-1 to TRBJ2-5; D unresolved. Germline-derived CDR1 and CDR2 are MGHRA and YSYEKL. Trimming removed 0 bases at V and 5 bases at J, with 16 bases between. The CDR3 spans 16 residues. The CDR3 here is CASSQEKAGSWETQYF. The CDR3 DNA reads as TGCGCCAGCAGCCAAGAAAAAGCTGGATCGTGGGAGACCCAGTACTTC.

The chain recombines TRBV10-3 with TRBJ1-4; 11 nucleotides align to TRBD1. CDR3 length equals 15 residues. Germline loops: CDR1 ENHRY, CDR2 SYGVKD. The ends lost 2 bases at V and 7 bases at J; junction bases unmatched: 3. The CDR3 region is CAISEPDRGPEKLFF. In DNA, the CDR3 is TGTGCCATCAGTGAGCCGGACAGGGGGCCTGAAAAACTGTTTTTT.

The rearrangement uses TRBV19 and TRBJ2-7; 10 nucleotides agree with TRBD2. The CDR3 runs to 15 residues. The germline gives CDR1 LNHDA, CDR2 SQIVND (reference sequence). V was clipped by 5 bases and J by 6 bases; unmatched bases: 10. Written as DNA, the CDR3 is TGTGCCAGTAGTGCGGTAGCGGGAGGCATCGCCGAGCAGTACTTC. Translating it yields CASSAVAGGIAEQYF.

CDR3 DNA: TGTGCCAGCAGTTTCGGGAAAACTAACTATGGCTACACCTTC. This gives the protein CASSFGKTNYGYTF. The chain employs TRBV28 and TRBJ1-2; D is unresolved. This CDR3 has 14 amino acids. Germline V gene data show CDR1 as MDHEN and CDR2 as SYDVKM. V lost 3 bases and J lost 0, with 8 bases in between.

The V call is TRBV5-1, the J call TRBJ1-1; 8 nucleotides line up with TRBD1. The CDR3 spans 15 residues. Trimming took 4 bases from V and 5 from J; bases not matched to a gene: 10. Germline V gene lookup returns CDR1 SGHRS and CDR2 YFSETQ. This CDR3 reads CASSLSRGLVTEAFF. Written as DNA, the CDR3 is TGCGCCAGCAGCCTGTCCAGGGGGCTGGTAACTGAAGCTTTCTTT.

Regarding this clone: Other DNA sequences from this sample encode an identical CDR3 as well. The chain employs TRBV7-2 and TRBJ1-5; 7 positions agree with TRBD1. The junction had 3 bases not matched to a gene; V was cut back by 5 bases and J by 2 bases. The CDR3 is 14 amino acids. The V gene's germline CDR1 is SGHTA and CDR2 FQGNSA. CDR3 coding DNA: TGTGCCAGCAGCCAGGGGACAGGCAATCAGCCCCAGCATTTT. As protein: CASSQGTGNQPQHF.

CDR3 bases: TGTGCCAGCAGCCATGACACAGGGTCCGGGCAGTACTTC. Its protein is CASSHDTGSGQYF. The chain carries TRBV5-8 and TRBJ2-7; the D gene is possibly TRBD1 (6 bases). The CDR3 covers 13 residues. CDR1 and CDR2 from the germline V gene are SGHTS and YDEGEE. V shed 4 bases and J shed 9 bases, with 17 bases lying between them. Complete variable domain (other parts from reference TRBV5-8 and TRBJ2-7): EAGVTQSPTHLIKTRGQQATLRCSPISGHTSVYWYQQALGLGLQFLLWYDEGEERNRGNFPPRFSGRQFPNYSSELNVNALELEDSALYLCASSHDTGSGQYFGPGTRLTVT.

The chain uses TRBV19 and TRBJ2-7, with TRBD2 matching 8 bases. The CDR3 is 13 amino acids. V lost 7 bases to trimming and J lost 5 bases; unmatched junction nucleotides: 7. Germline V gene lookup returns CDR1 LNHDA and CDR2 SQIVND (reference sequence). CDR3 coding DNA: TGTGCCAGTATTGGGACTAGGGGCAACGAGCAGTACTTC. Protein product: CASIGTRGNEQYF.

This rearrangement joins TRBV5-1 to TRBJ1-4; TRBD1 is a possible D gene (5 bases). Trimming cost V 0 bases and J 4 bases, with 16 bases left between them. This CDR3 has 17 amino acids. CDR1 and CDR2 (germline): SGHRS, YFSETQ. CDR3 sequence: CASSLAKRDPHNEKLFF. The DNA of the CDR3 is TGCGCCAGCAGCTTGGCCAAAAGGGACCCCCATAATGAAAAACTGTTTTTT.

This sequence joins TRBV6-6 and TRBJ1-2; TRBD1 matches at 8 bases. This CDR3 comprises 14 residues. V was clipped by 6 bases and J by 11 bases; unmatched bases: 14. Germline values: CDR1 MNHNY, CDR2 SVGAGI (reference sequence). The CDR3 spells CASSLIGTGGWYTF. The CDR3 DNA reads TGTGCCAGCAGCCTTATCGGGACAGGAGGTTGGTACACCTTC.

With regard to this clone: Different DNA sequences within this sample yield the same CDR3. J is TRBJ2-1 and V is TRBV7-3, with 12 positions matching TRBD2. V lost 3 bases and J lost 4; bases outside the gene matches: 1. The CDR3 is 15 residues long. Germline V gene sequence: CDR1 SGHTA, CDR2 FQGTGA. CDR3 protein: CASSLGTSGYNEQFF. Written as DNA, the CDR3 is TGTGCCAGCAGCTTGGGGACTAGCGGGTACAATGAGCAGTTCTTC.

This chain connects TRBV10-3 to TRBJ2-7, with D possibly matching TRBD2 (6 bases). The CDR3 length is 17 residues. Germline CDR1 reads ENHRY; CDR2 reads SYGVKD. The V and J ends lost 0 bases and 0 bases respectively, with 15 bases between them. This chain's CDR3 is CAISESRMVAASYEQYF. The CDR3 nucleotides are TGTGCCATCAGTGAGTCTCGAATGGTAGCGGCCTCCTACGAGCAGTACTTC.

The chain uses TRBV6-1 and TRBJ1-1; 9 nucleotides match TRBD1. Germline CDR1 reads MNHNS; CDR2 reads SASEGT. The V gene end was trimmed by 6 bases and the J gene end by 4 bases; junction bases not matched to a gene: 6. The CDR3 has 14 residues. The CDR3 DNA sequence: TGTGCCAGCAGCCAACAGGGGGCGACCACTGAAGCTTTCTTT. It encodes CASSQQGATTEAFF.

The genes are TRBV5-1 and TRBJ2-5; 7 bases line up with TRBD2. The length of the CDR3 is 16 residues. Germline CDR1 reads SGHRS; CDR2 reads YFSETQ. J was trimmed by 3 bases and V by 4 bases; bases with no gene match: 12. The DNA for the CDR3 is TGCGCCAGCAGCCGTTCCCCCCAGCGGGATAAAGAGACCCAGTACTTC. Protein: CASSRSPQRDKETQYF. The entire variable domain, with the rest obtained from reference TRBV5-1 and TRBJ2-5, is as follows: KAGVTQTPRYLIKTRGQQVTLSCSPISGHRSVSWYQQTPGQGLQFLFEYFSETQRNKGNFPGRFSGRQFSNSRSEMNVSTLELGDSALYLCASSRSPQRDKETQYFGPGTRLLVL.

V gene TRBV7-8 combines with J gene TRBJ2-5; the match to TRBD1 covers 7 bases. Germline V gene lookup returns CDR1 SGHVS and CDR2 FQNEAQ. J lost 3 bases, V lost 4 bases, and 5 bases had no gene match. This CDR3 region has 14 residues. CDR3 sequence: CASSSRQGKETQYF. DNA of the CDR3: TGTGCCAGCAGCTCCCGACAGGGCAAAGAGACCCAGTACTTC.

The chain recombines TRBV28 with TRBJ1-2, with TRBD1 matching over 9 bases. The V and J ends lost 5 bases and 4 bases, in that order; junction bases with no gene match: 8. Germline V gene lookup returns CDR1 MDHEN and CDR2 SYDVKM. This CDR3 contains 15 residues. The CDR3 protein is CASSPQDRGPYGYTF. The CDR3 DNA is TGTGCCAGCAGTCCCCAGGACAGGGGTCCCTATGGCTACACCTTC.

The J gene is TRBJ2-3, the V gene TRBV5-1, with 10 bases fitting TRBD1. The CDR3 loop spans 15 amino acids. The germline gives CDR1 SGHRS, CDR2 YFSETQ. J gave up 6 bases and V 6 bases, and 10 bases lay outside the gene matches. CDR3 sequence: CASTFGTGARDTQYF. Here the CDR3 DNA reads TGCGCCAGCACCTTCGGGACAGGGGCCCGGGATACGCAGTATTTT.

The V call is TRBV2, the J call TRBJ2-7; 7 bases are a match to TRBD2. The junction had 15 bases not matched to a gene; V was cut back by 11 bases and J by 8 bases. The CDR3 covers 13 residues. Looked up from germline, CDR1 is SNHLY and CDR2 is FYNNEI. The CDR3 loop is CAGSEGGPIQQYF. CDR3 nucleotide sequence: TGTGCCGGGTCGGAGGGAGGGCCGATCCAGCAGTACTTC.

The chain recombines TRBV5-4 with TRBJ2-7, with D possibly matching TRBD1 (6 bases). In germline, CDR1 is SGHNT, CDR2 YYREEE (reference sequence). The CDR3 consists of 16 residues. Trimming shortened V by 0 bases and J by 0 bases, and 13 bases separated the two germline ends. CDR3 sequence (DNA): TGTGCCAGCAGCTTGGAAGGACAGTTCCTCTCCTACGAGCAGTACTTC. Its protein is CASSLEGQFLSYEQYF.

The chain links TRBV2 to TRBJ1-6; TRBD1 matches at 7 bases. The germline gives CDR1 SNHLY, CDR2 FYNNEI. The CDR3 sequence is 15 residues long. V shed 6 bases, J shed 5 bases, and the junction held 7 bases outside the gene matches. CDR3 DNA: TGTGCCAGCAGAGCCACCGGGACAGATAATTCACCCCTCCACTTT. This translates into CASRATGTDNSPLHF. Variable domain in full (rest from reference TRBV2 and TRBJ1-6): EPEVTQTPSHQVTQMGQEVILRCVPISNHLYFYWYRQILGQKVEFLVSFYNNEISEKSEIFDDQFSVERPDGSNFTLKIRSTKLEDSAMYFCASRATGTDNSPLHFGNGTRLTVT.

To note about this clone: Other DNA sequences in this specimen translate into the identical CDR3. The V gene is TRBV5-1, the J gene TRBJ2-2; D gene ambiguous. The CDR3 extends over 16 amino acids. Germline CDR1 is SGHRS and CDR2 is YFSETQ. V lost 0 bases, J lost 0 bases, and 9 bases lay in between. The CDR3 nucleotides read TGCGCCAGCAGCTTGGTGGCAGGATCGAACACCGGGGAGCTGTTTTTT. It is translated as CASSLVAGSNTGELFF.

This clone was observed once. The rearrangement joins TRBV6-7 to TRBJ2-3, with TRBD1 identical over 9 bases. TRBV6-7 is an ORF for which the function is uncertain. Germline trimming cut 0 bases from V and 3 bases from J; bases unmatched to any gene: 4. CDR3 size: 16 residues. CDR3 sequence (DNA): TGTGCCAGCAGTTACTCACCGGGACAGGGAACAGATACGCAGTATTTT. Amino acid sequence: CASSYSPGQGTDTQYF.

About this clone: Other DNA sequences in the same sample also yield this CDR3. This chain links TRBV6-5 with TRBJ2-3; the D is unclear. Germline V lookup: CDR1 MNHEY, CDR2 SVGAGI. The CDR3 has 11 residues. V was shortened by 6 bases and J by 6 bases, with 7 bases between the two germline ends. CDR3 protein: CASSLSDTQYF. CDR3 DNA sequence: TGTGCCAGCAGCTTATCGGATACGCAGTATTTT.

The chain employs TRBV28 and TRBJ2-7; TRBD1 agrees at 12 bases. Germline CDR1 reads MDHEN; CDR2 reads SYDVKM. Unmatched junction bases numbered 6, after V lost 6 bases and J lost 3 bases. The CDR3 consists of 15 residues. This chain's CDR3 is CASRPGTGGGYEQYF. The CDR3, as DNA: TGTGCCAGCAGACCGGGGACAGGGGGCGGCTACGAGCAGTACTTC.

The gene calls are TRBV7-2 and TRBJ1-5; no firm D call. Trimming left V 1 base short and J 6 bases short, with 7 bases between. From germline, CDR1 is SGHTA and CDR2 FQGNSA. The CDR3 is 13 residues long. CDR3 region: CASSLEDGQPQHF. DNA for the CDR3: TGTGCCAGCAGCTTAGAAGACGGTCAGCCCCAGCATTTT. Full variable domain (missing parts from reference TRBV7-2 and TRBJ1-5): GAGVSQSPSNKVTEKGKDVELRCDPISGHTALYWYRQSLGQGLEFLIYFQGNSAPDKSGLPSDRFSAERTGGSVSTLTIQRTQQEDSAVYLCASSLEDGQPQHFGDGTRLSIL.

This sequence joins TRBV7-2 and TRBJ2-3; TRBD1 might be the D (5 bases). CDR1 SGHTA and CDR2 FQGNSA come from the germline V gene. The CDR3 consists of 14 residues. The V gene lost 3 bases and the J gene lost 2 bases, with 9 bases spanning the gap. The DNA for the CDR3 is TGTGCCAGCAGCTTCGACAGATACACAGATACGCAGTATTTT. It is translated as CASSFDRYTDTQYF.

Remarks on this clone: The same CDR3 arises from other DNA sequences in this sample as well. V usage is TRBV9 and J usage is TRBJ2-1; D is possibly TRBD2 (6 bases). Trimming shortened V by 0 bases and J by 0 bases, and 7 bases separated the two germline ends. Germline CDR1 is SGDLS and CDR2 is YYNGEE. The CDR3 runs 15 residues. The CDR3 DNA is TGTGCCAGCAGCGTAGCGGGACTCTCCTACAATGAGCAGTTCTTC. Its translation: CASSVAGLSYNEQFF.

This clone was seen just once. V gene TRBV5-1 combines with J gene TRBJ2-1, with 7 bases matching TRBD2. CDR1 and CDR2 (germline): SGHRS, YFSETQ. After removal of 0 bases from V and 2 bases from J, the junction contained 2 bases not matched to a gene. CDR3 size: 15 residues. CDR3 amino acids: CASSLAGRAYNEQFF. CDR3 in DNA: TGCGCCAGCAGCTTGGCAGGGAGGGCCTACAATGAGCAGTTCTTC.

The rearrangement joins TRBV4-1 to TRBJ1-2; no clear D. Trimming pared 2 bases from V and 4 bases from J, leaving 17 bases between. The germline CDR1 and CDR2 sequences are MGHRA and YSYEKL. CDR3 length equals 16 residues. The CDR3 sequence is CASSQSPVQEGYGYTF. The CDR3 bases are TGCGCCAGCAGCCAATCCCCCGTTCAGGAGGGCTATGGCTACACCTTC.

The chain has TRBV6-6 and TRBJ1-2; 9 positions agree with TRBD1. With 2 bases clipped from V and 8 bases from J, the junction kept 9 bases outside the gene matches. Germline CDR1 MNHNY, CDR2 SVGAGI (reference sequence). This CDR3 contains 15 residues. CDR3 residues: CASSYNRGRRGGYTF. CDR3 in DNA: TGTGCCAGCAGTTACAACAGGGGGCGTCGAGGAGGCTACACCTTC.